The 17 T cell receptor beta chains listed next were all sequenced from one sample in a study of blood T cell repertoires in COVID-19. Measured with immunoSEQ multiplex PCR; TCRdb has only the in-frame clones, and not every one. The table records 270,000 or so clones, about 85% of them present only once. Sequenced input: peripheral blood. Receptors were obtained from a human donor in a cohort sampled during active COVID-19.

This clone appeared once. V and J are TRBV5-1 and TRBJ2-7; tentative D call: TRBD1 (5 bases). With 1 base removed from V and 7 bases from J, the gap between germline ends came to 18 bases. The germline V gene encodes CDR1 SGHRS and CDR2 YFSETQ. CDR3 size: 15 residues. CDR3 loop: CASSLSQGSSGEQYF. For the CDR3, the DNA is TGCGCCAGCAGCTTGTCTCAGGGTTCGTCGGGTGAGCAGTACTTC.

Note on this clone: Other DNA sequences in this specimen translate into the identical CDR3. The chain carries TRBV7-9 and TRBJ2-1; D might be TRBD1 (5 bases). Germline CDR1 reads SEHNR; CDR2 reads FQNEAQ (reference sequence). This CDR3 comprises 13 residues. Trimming took off 0 bases at V and 8 bases at J, with 8 bases between the two ends. DNA for the CDR3: TGTGCCAGCAGCTTAGCAGGGGCTGATGAGCAGTTCTTC. Translated, it gives CASSLAGADEQFF.

The chain is built from TRBV7-9 and TRBJ2-5; 9 bases fit TRBD2. V was pared by 3 bases and J by 1 base, with 12 bases of the junction left unmatched. Germline V CDR1 and CDR2: SEHNR, FQNEAQ (reference sequence). The CDR3 length is 18 residues. The CDR3 DNA reads TGTGCCAGCAGCTTTTCCCCGCAAGGTAGCGGGAGCCAAGAGACCCAGTACTTC. Its protein product is CASSFSPQGSGSQETQYF.

The chain joins TRBV5-4 to TRBJ2-2; D is undetermined. V gave up 0 bases and J gave up 4 bases, with 10 bases separating them. The CDR3 is 15 residues long. Germline CDR1 reads SGHNT; CDR2 reads YYREEE (reference sequence). CDR3 sequence reads: CASSLDLQATGELFF. For the CDR3, the DNA is TGTGCCAGCAGCTTGGATTTGCAGGCCACCGGGGAGCTGTTTTTT.

The chain links TRBV18 to TRBJ1-5; D is undetermined. Trimming left V 5 bases short and J 5 bases short, with 13 bases between. The CDR3 contains 14 residues. Germline CDR1 KGHSH, CDR2 LQKENI. CDR3 protein: CASSGPDFDQPQHF. CDR3 DNA: TGTGCCAGCTCAGGTCCTGACTTCGATCAGCCCCAGCATTTT.

This clone occurred once. The genes are TRBV18 and TRBJ2-7; 8 nucleotides line up with TRBD1. V gave up 1 base and J gave up 6 bases; unmatched junction bases: 8. Germline CDR1 reads KGHSH; CDR2 reads LQKENI. This CDR3 is built from 15 residues. CDR3 region: CASSPRTGQALEQYF. Here the CDR3 DNA reads TGTGCCAGCTCACCACGGACGGGACAGGCCCTCGAGCAGTACTTC.

The chain combines TRBV30 with TRBJ2-1; TRBD2 agrees at 8 bases. This CDR3 contains 15 residues. Germline trimming cut 2 bases from V and 6 bases from J; bases unmatched to any gene: 9. Germline-derived CDR1 and CDR2 are GTSNPN and SVGIG (reference sequence). The chain's CDR3 is CAWSFGTSGLNEQFF. DNA for the CDR3: TGTGCCTGGAGTTTTGGAACTAGCGGCCTCAATGAGCAGTTCTTC. Based on the CDR3 plus reference TRBV30 and TRBJ2-1, the full variable domain is SQTIHQWPATLVQPVGSPLSLECTVEGTSNPNLYWYRQAAGRGLQLLFYSVGIGQISSEVPQNLSASRPQDRQFILSSKKLLLSDSGFYLCAWSFGTSGLNEQFFGPGTRLTVL.

V gene TRBV19 combines with J gene TRBJ1-5, with D uncertain. Trimming cost V 7 bases and J 0 bases, with 10 bases left between them. The CDR3 has 14 amino acids. In germline, CDR1 is LNHDA, CDR2 SQIVND (reference sequence). In nucleotides, the CDR3 is TGTGCCAGTACCCTCAGGTCTAGCAATCAGCCCCAGCATTTT. It specifies CASTLRSSNQPQHF.

V is TRBV3-1 (or the pseudogene TRBV3-2) and J is TRBJ1-1, with TRBD1 identical over 8 bases. The germline V gene has CDR1 LGHDT and CDR2 YNNKEL (reference sequence). Trimming cost V 6 bases and J 4 bases; bases outside gene matches: 10. The CDR3 runs to 15 residues. The CDR3 coding sequence is TGTGCCAGCAGTCGATTCAGGGGGCCCGGCACTGAAGCTTTCTTT. Translation: CASSRFRGPGTEAFF.

The genes are TRBV6-5 and TRBJ1-1, with TRBD1 identical over 8 bases. The J segment lost 6 bases and the V segment lost 7 bases, leaving 10 bases of the junction unmatched. CDR3 length equals 14 residues. Germline V CDR1 and CDR2: MNHEY, SVGAGI. This CDR3 reads CASMRFQGAPEAFF. As DNA, the CDR3 is TGTGCCAGCATGCGCTTCCAGGGGGCGCCTGAAGCTTTCTTT.

The rearrangement uses TRBV6-6 and TRBJ2-7; TRBD2 aligns across 14 bases. The CDR3 length is 17 residues. CDR1 and CDR2 from the germline V gene are MNHNY and SVGAGI (reference sequence). With V trimmed by 5 bases and J by 2 bases, 8 bases remained unmatched. Here the CDR3 DNA reads TGTGCCAGCAGTCCTATGCTGACTAGCGGGAGGGCCTACGAGCAGTACTTC. Protein sequence: CASSPMLTSGRAYEQYF.

The V gene is TRBV18, the J gene TRBJ1-3, with 7 bases matching TRBD1. With V trimmed by 5 bases and J by 2 bases, 0 bases remained unmatched. Germline V gene data show CDR1 as KGHSH and CDR2 as LQKENI. The CDR3 runs to 13 residues. The CDR3 reads CASSTGAGNTIYF. CDR3 nucleotides: TGTGCCAGCTCAACAGGGGCTGGAAACACCATATATTTT.

This clone was seen a few times. The CDR3 sequence is CASSDRNYQPQHF. CDR3 in DNA: TGTGCCAGCAGTGACAGAAATTATCAGCCCCAGCATTTT. The chain links TRBV6-1 to TRBJ1-5, with D unclear. CDR1 MNHNS and CDR2 SASEGT come from the germline V gene. V was pared by 3 bases and J by 5 bases, with 8 bases between. The CDR3 extends over 13 amino acids.

The gene calls are TRBV21-1 and TRBJ1-2. TRBV21-1 is a pseudogene locus. CDR3 length: 11 amino acids. The CDR3 reads CASSSSYGYTF. The CDR3 DNA reads TGTGCCAGCAGCTCCTCCTATGGCTACACCTTC.

The rearrangement links TRBV27 to TRBJ2-3; D call uncertain. Per the germline V gene, CDR1 is MNHEY and CDR2 is SMNVEV (reference sequence). This CDR3 comprises 13 residues. Trimming took off 3 bases at V and 3 bases at J, with 7 bases between the two ends. In DNA, the CDR3 is TGTGCCAGCAGTTTTTACAGAACAGATACGCAGTATTTT. It codes for CASSFYRTDTQYF.

V gene TRBV7-9 combines with J gene TRBJ2-1, with D maybe TRBD2 (6 bases). The germline gives CDR1 SEHNR, CDR2 FQNEAQ (reference sequence). The germline V and J ends were trimmed by 8 bases and 0 bases, with 11 bases remaining between them. The CDR3 sequence is 14 residues long. CDR3 region: CASSGVSSYNEQFF. The CDR3 nucleotides are TGTGCCAGCTCGGGGGTCAGCTCCTACAATGAGCAGTTCTTC.

This chain links TRBV19 with TRBJ1-5; a possible D gene is TRBD1 (6 bases). Trimming removed 5 bases at V and 6 bases at J, with 20 bases between. This CDR3 contains 16 residues. Germline V gene lookup returns CDR1 LNHDA and CDR2 SQIVND (reference sequence). This chain's CDR3 is CASSRMAGERSQPQHF. CDR3 DNA: TGTGCCAGTAGTCGGATGGCAGGGGAGAGGAGTCAGCCCCAGCATTTT.